This TCR beta chain emerged from a study of CD8 T cells in ankylosing spondylitis. The study, taken as a whole, reports: Disease-linked clones reportedly showed significant enrichment in matched ankylosing spondylitis synovial fluid.

This clonotype came up many times. Its antigen is not identified. V lost 1 base to trimming and J lost 3 bases, with 6 bases between them. CDR3 size: 13 residues. Germline V CDR1 and CDR2: MGHRA, YSYEKL. TCRdb processed the 5' RACE reads anew with MiXCR; each CDR3 protein has one entry. The sample gives over 150,000 distinct CDR3 sequences, around a sixth of which show up once; 4.3% is in the top ten. The clonotype was recovered from a male donor under 30 with ankylosing spondylitis or in good health (not recorded which). The rearrangement joins TRBV4-1 to TRBJ2-5, with TRBD2 as a possible D gene (5 bases). Source material: blood, either unsorted or a sorted T cell fraction (not recorded which). DNA for the CDR3: TGCGCCAGCAGCCAAGCGGGGAAAGAGACCCAGTACTTC. Translated: CASSQAGKETQYF.